This T cell receptor beta chain originates from a study of graft-versus-host responses after intestinal transplantation. Points from the study as a whole: The authors found GvH clones in recipient marrow, some appearing first in ileum or blood.

Regarding this clone: The antigen is undetermined.

V trimming: 0 bases; J trimming: 0 bases; junction bases outside the gene matches: 5. Germline loops: CDR1 SGHVS, CDR2 FNYEAQ. The CDR3 extends over 17 amino acids. Using immunoSEQ multiplex PCR, the repertoire was profiled, and TCRdb retains in-frame clones only, with some absent. The sample includes 80,000 to 100,000 clones, around 90% of them seen just once. The chain links TRBV7-6 to TRBJ2-1; TRBD1 agrees at 7 bases. The receptor was derived from a human donor who received an intestinal transplant. This material consisted of unstimulated CD4+ T cells sorted from spleen or lymph node cells, taken before intestinal transplant. The CDR3 DNA reads as TGTGCCAGCAGCTTAGCAAAGGGGGCGAGCTCCTACAATGAGCAGTTCTTC. This encodes CASSLAKGASSYNEQFF.